This T cell receptor beta chain appears in the sequencing data of a study of human T cells and chemical hapten exposure. The study, taken as a whole, reports: No change in TCRs above 1 in 1000 frequency was produced by DPC sensitization.

This clonotype was seen a handful of times. The antigen remains unidentified. MiXCR, applied by TCRdb to the RACE reads, yields one record per CDR3 protein. The sample carries 250,000 or so distinct CDR3 sequences, around 7% recorded once. The CDR3 is 16 residues long. Germline lookup yields CDR1 MNHEY and CDR2 SVGEGT. Trimming removed 0 bases from V and 4 bases from J; junction bases left unmatched: 5. Time point described: pre-sensitization, week 0. Treatment meaning: therapeutic diphenylcyclopropenone sensitization with weekly scalp DPC. Each patch test followed a blood draw. Source: whole blood, taken in connection with sensitization to the hapten diphenylcyclopropenone (DPC). The receptor was derived from a man between 18 and 29 years old with alopecia areata. Some clones in this sample may be carry-over from other donors' samples. The V and J genes are TRBV6-2 or TRBV6-3 and TRBJ1-5, with TRBD1 matching over 8 bases. The CDR3 spells CASSYSGQGANQPQHF. CDR3 nucleotide sequence: TGTGCCAGCAGTTACTCAGGGCAGGGGGCGAATCAGCCCCAGCATTTT.